The TCR beta chain described here comes from a study of shared clonotypes between healthy human individuals. Study at large: Aged 18 to 49, the donors were two women and three men.

Generated by immunoSEQ multiplex PCR, the TCRdb table keeps only in-frame clones and is missing some. The table records about 1 million clones, around 75% of them present only once. Concerning this clone: Antigen: not known.

This CDR3 is built from 14 residues. Germline assignment: CDR1 SGHTA and CDR2 FQGNSA. V lost 5 bases and J 8 bases, leaving 13 bases between the germline ends. Study-wide results and limits: Few donors limited the genetic and exposure-history diversity represented. The study generally estimated greater richness for naive than memory subsets. All-four-donor shared clonotypes had higher generation probabilities than non-shared clonotypes did.

The TCR was taken from a man younger than 30 in good health. Sequencing used memory CD4+ T cells sorted from blood. Subset: CD45RA-negative fraction. The chain joins TRBV7-2 to TRBJ1-6; D gene uncertain. The CDR3 DNA reads as TGTGCCAGCAGCCCCCGCGGTGTTTATTCACCCCTCCACTTT. Protein product: CASSPRGVYSPLHF.